This TCR beta chain was captured in a study of human T cells and chemical hapten exposure. Study-wide context: Minor volume differences among pooled libraries chiefly drove per-sample TCR yield variation. Broader study findings: Unchanged with DPC sensitization were TCRs above 1 in 1000 frequency.

The library tagged individual cDNA molecules with unique molecular identifiers. As processed by the authors: Just over 95,000 TCRs per sample was the median, with a range of roughly 20,000 to 700,000. A single record per CDR3 protein comes from TCRdb applying MiXCR to the 5' RACE reads. V and J calls and clone size were set by TCRdb, not the authors. The data hold 110,000 to 150,000 distinct CDR3 sequences, with roughly 4% observed a single time. This clonotype has ten or more counts. Antigen specificity is unknown. The CDR3 is 14 residues long. Trimming removed 1 base from V and 2 bases from J, with 10 bases in between. Germline V gene data show CDR1 as DFQATT and CDR2 as SNEGSKA (reference sequence). Unfractionated whole blood yielded the extracted total RNA.

The chain carries TRBV20-1 and TRBJ2-3; TRBD2 is a possible D gene (5 bases). The sequence was obtained from a female donor in good health. The CDR3 loop is CSARAFGNTDTQYF. The CDR3 nucleotides are TGCAGTGCTAGAGCCTTCGGGAACACAGATACGCAGTATTTT.